Listed here are 22 T cell receptor beta chains from one sample, sequenced in a study of blood T cell repertoires in COVID-19. Data came from immunoSEQ multiplex PCR; TCRdb stores just in-frame clones and leaves some out. The repertoire holds about 260,000 clones, with 88% as singletons. Source material: peripheral blood. The receptors come from a man aged 55-75 years who had recovered from COVID-19.

V gene TRBV13 combines with J gene TRBJ2-5, with 10 nucleotides matching TRBD2. The CDR3 has 17 amino acids. The J segment lost 4 bases and the V segment lost 2 bases, leaving 10 bases of the junction unmatched. From germline, CDR1 is PRHDT and CDR2 FYEKMQ (reference sequence). As DNA, the CDR3 is TGTGCCAGCAGCTTATTTGGGCGAGCGGGGGGGCGAGAGACCCAGTACTTC. This sequence encodes CASSLFGRAGGRETQYF.

J is TRBJ1-2 and V is TRBV13; possibly TRBD1 for D (5 bases). V lost 4 bases, J lost 1 base, and 25 bases lay in between. The germline gives CDR1 PRHDT, CDR2 FYEKMQ (reference sequence). The CDR3 extends over 19 amino acids. The CDR3 bases are TGTGCCAGCAGCTACCCCACCTCCGACAGATCAGTGGGTAACTATGGCTACACCTTC. It specifies CASSYPTSDRSVGNYGYTF.

The chain joins TRBV7-2 to TRBJ2-7; a weak D match, TRBD1 (6 bases). CDR3 size: 15 residues. Trimming cost V 2 bases and J 2 bases, with 13 bases left between them. The germline V gene has CDR1 SGHTA and CDR2 FQGNSA. The CDR3 sequence: CASSLKIGQTYEQYF. CDR3 sequence (DNA): TGTGCCAGCAGCTTAAAGATCGGACAGACCTACGAGCAGTACTTC.

The chain links TRBV7-8 to TRBJ1-6; 7 nucleotides line up with TRBD1. This CDR3 spans 14 amino acids. The V gene's germline CDR1 is SGHVS and CDR2 FQNEAQ. Trimming took 0 bases from V and 7 from J; bases not matched to a gene: 0. CDR3 region: CASSLADRNSPLHF. The CDR3 DNA follows: TGTGCCAGCAGCTTAGCGGACAGGAATTCACCCCTCCACTTT.

The V gene is TRBV5-6, the J gene TRBJ2-2, with a possible D match to TRBD1 (6 bases). CDR3 size: 17 residues. Trimming cost V 4 bases and J 5 bases, with 21 bases left between them. Germline CDR1 and CDR2: SGHDT and YYEEEE. CDR3 nucleotide sequence: TGTGCCAGCAGCCGAAAACCCAGGGGAACGGGGACCGGGGAGCTGTTTTTT. As protein: CASSRKPRGTGTGELFF.

This chain links TRBV5-1 with TRBJ2-5; 9 nucleotides align to TRBD2. The CDR3 spans 13 residues. J gave up 5 bases and V 4 bases, and 3 bases lay outside the gene matches. Germline V gene data show CDR1 as SGHRS and CDR2 as YFSETQ. In nucleotides, the CDR3 is TGCGCCAGCAGCGGACTAGCGTCCGAGACCCAGTACTTC. This encodes CASSGLASETQYF. Filled out from reference TRBV5-1 and TRBJ2-5, the complete variable domain reads KAGVTQTPRYLIKTRGQQVTLSCSPISGHRSVSWYQQTPGQGLQFLFEYFSETQRNKGNFPGRFSGRQFSNSRSEMNVSTLELGDSALYLCASSGLASETQYFGPGTRLLVL.

This clone has only a few counts. The chain combines TRBV11-3 with TRBJ1-3, with no clear D. The V end was cut by 1 base, the J end by 1 base, with 8 bases between. This CDR3 is 15 amino acids long. Germline lookup yields CDR1 SGHNT and CDR2 YENEEA. The CDR3 loop is CASSLASASGNTIYF. The CDR3, as DNA: TGTGCCAGCAGCTTAGCCAGTGCTTCTGGAAACACCATATATTTT. Full variable domain (rest looked up from reference TRBV11-3 and TRBJ1-3): EAGVVQSPRYKIIEKKQPVAFWCNPISGHNTLYWYLQNLGQGPELLIRYENEEAVDDSQLPKDRFSAERLKGVDSTLKIQPAELGDSAVYLCASSLASASGNTIYFGEGSWLTVV.

The chain couples TRBV7-3 to TRBJ2-1, with 11 positions matching TRBD2. The V segment lost 4 bases and the J segment 4 bases; nucleotides outside the gene matches: 6. This CDR3 spans 16 amino acids. Per germline, CDR1 SGHTA and CDR2 FQGTGA. This CDR3 is CASSSYRTSGYNEQFF. The CDR3 DNA sequence: TGTGCCAGCAGCTCCTATCGGACTAGCGGGTACAATGAGCAGTTCTTC.

The chain uses TRBV2 and TRBJ2-2; 9 bases match TRBD1. CDR1 and CDR2 (germline): SNHLY, FYNNEI. The junction had 13 bases not matched to a gene; V was cut back by 7 bases and J by 10 bases. This CDR3 spans 15 amino acids. Written as DNA, the CDR3 is TGTGCCAGCAAAATACCGACAGGGGGTAGGTCGGAGCTGTTTTTT. It specifies CASKIPTGGRSELFF.

This chain joins TRBV20-1 and TRBJ2-7, with 10 nucleotides matching TRBD1. Germline V CDR1 and CDR2: DFQATT, SNEGSKA (reference sequence). CDR3 length: 11 residues. The J segment lost 7 bases and the V segment lost 5 bases, leaving 2 bases of the junction unmatched. The CDR3 is CSADRGLEQYF. The CDR3 DNA reads as TGCAGTGCTGACAGGGGGCTGGAGCAGTACTTC.

CDR3 in amino acids: CASSPEGQMNTEAFF. The CDR3 DNA follows: TGTGCCAGCAGCCCCGAGGGCCAAATGAACACTGAAGCTTTCTTT. The chain couples TRBV11-1 to TRBJ1-1; D call uncertain. The CDR3 sequence is 15 residues long. V lost 5 bases to trimming and J lost 0 bases, with 13 bases between them. Germline CDR1 SGHAT, CDR2 FQDESV (reference sequence).

The CDR3 loop reads CASLQGSEKLFF. The CDR3 DNA reads TGTGCCAGCCTCCAGGGAAGCGAAAAACTGTTTTTT. The rearrangement links TRBV6-6 to TRBJ1-4, with D perhaps matching TRBD1 (5 bases). This CDR3 comprises 12 residues. Germline V lookup: CDR1 MNHNY, CDR2 SVGAGI (reference sequence). Trimming removed 8 bases from V and 8 bases from J, with 12 bases in between.

The rearrangement links TRBV5-1 to TRBJ2-7; 12 bases agree with TRBD1. The CDR3 has 14 residues. Germline CDR1 is SGHRS and CDR2 is YFSETQ. V was clipped by 8 bases and J by 2 bases; unmatched bases: 5. This CDR3 is CASGGTGGTYEQYF. The CDR3 region has the DNA TGCGCCAGTGGCGGGACAGGGGGCACCTACGAGCAGTACTTC.

The rearrangement links TRBV5-1 to TRBJ2-1; 7 nucleotides agree with TRBD1. The V gene's germline CDR1 is SGHRS and CDR2 YFSETQ. The CDR3 length is 16 residues. V was clipped by 2 bases and J by 5 bases; unmatched bases: 10. The CDR3 region has the DNA TGCGCCAGCAGCTTCCTCTTCGGGGACAGCAACAATGAGCAGTTCTTC. Translation gives CASSFLFGDSNNEQFF.

This sequence joins TRBV10-1 and TRBJ2-3; 9 positions agree with TRBD1. Looked up from germline, CDR1 is WNHNN and CDR2 is SYGVQD (reference sequence). The V and J ends lost 2 bases and 6 bases, in that order; junction bases with no gene match: 12. The CDR3 runs to 17 residues. CDR3 loop: CASSEVTGGYGGDTQYF. As DNA, the CDR3 is TGCGCCAGCAGTGAGGTAACAGGGGGCTACGGCGGGGATACGCAGTATTTT.

This clone was counted once. This sequence joins TRBV15 and TRBJ2-3; a possible D gene is TRBD1 (5 bases). The CDR3 length is 14 residues. Germline V gives CDR1 LNHNV, CDR2 YYDKDF (reference sequence). Trimming left V 8 bases short and J 6 bases short, with 18 bases between. CDR3 amino acids: CATRGSGPSDTQYF. In DNA form, the CDR3 reads TGTGCCACCCGTGGTTCAGGGCCCTCGGATACGCAGTATTTT.

Turning to this clone: Other DNA sequences in this specimen translate into the identical CDR3. The J gene is TRBJ2-7, the V gene TRBV9, with TRBD1 identical over 11 bases. The V gene end was trimmed by 2 bases and the J gene end by 1 base; junction bases not matched to a gene: 5. The germline V gene encodes CDR1 SGDLS and CDR2 YYNGEE. This CDR3 spans 16 amino acids. The CDR3 DNA follows: TGTGCCAGCAGCGTCACCGGGACAGGGGGTTCCTACGAGCAGTACTTC. Translation gives CASSVTGTGGSYEQYF.

The chain recombines TRBV10-3 with TRBJ2-7; 10 bases line up with TRBD2. The CDR3 is made up of 13 amino acids. The trim removed 10 bases at V and 0 bases at J, leaving 3 bases unmatched. Germline loops: CDR1 ENHRY, CDR2 SYGVKD. In DNA form, the CDR3 reads TGTGCCACAGCGGGGGGGATCTCCTACGAGCAGTACTTC. This codes for CATAGGISYEQYF.

This clone was seen only once. The rearrangement links TRBV13 to TRBJ2-5, with a weak D call TRBD1 (6 bases). Trimming left V 5 bases short and J 4 bases short, with 17 bases between. The CDR3 covers 15 residues. The germline CDR1 and CDR2 sequences are PRHDT and FYEKMQ (reference sequence). The CDR3 DNA reads TGTGCCAGCAGCCCAATAGGGGCAGGGGCAGAGACCCAGTACTTC. It translates to CASSPIGAGAETQYF. The full variable domain, completed using reference TRBV13 and TRBJ2-5, is AAGVIQSPRHLIKEKRETATLKCYPIPRHDTVYWYQQGPGQDPQFLISFYEKMQSDKGSIPDRFSAQQFSDYHSELNMSSLELGDSALYFCASSPIGAGAETQYFGPGTRLLVL.

J is TRBJ1-5 and V is TRBV6-1, with 8 bases identical to TRBD1. The ends lost 1 base at V and 6 bases at J; junction bases unmatched: 8. Germline V gives CDR1 MNHNS, CDR2 SASEGT. This CDR3 has 16 residues. CDR3: CASSEVPGGSFQPQHF. CDR3 sequence (DNA): TGTGCCAGCAGTGAAGTGCCAGGGGGCTCTTTTCAGCCCCAGCATTTT.

This clone has only one observation. The chain uses TRBV7-6 and TRBJ1-1; D is possibly TRBD1 (5 bases). CDR1 and CDR2 from the germline V gene are SGHVS and FNYEAQ. CDR3 size: 16 residues. With 0 bases removed from V and 2 bases from J, the gap between germline ends came to 13 bases. The CDR3, as DNA: TGTGCCAGCAGCTTAGCGGGTCGGGGGATCAACACTGAAGCTTTCTTT. It encodes CASSLAGRGINTEAFF.

V and J are TRBV24-1 and TRBJ2-2; 7 bases match TRBD2. J lost 6 bases, V lost 9 bases, and 0 bases had no gene match. This CDR3 is built from 11 residues. Germline CDR1 reads KGHDR; CDR2 reads SFDVKD. CDR3 region: CATAGAGELFF. The DNA for the CDR3 is TGTGCCACCGCGGGGGCCGGGGAGCTGTTTTTT.